This TCR beta chain was sequenced in a study of blood T cell repertoires in COVID-19. Overall study context: In each case, the material was cDNA or gDNA derived from T cells, B-cell-depleted T cells, or PBMCs.

In the source study's methods: Cell counts per sample came from amplifying reference gene primers. Profiled with immunoSEQ multiplex PCR; TCRdb holds only in-frame clones, not every one. From that table come the V and J calls and clone size; the DNA was used to work out D and trimming. The sample lists fewer than 85,000 clones; roughly 84% were seen once. Seattle's cohort entered during active infection and was followed longitudinally. V trimming: 4 bases; J trimming: 8 bases; junction bases outside the gene matches: 9. CDR1 is LGHNA and CDR2 is YSLEER in the germline V gene. The CDR3 spans 15 residues.

This receptor was identified in a young man with COVID-19, enrolled during active disease. The rearrangement links TRBV4-3 to TRBJ2-1, with 9 bases lining up with TRBD1. The sample consisted of peripheral blood. CDR3 sequence: CASSLGQGLIDEQFF. As DNA, the CDR3 is TGCGCCAGCAGCCTGGGACAGGGACTAATTGATGAGCAGTTCTTC.